The 21 T cell receptor beta chains presented below share a single source sample, sequenced in a study of cytomegalovirus exposure and HLA in healthy donors. A multiplex PCR was run with 60 Vbeta primers and 13 Jbeta primers. Clones were read by immunoSEQ multiplex PCR, and TCRdb kept only the in-frame ones, dropping some. The sample yields more than 150,000 clones, less than 85% seen once. The sequenced sample consisted of PBMCs. The receptors were sampled from a girl aged 10 to 17 in good health and CMV-seropositive.

The chain has TRBV19 and TRBJ1-1, with 8 bases that match TRBD1. The V segment lost 5 bases and the J segment 1 base; nucleotides outside the gene matches: 0. CDR3 size: 13 residues. Germline CDR1 reads LNHDA; CDR2 reads SQIVND (reference sequence). The DNA of the CDR3 is TGTGCCAGTAGTCAGGGGGCGAACACTGAAGCTTTCTTT. As protein: CASSQGANTEAFF. Full variable domain (outside the CDR3, taken from reference TRBV19 and TRBJ1-1): DGGITQSPKYLFRKEGQNVTLSCEQNLNHDAMYWYRQDPGQGLRLIYYSQIVNDFQKGDIAEGYSVSREKKESFPLTVTSAQKNPTAFYLCASSQGANTEAFFGQGTRLTVV.

The sample holds one count of this clone. J is TRBJ2-2 and V is TRBV5-1; TRBD2 aligns across 9 bases. Germline V gene sequence: CDR1 SGHRS, CDR2 YFSETQ. V lost 3 bases and J lost 1; bases outside the gene matches: 7. This CDR3 comprises 17 residues. In nucleotides, the CDR3 is TGCGCCAGCAGCTCGCTAGGGACTAGCATGAACACCGGGGAGCTGTTTTTT. Its translation is CASSSLGTSMNTGELFF.

V and J are TRBV6-5 and TRBJ2-3; D may be TRBD1 (6 bases). This CDR3 region has 16 residues. V lost 4 bases and J lost 3, with 17 bases in between. Germline V gives CDR1 MNHEY, CDR2 SVGAGI. The CDR3 DNA is TGTGCCAGCAGTTTTACGTTCGACCAGGGGACAGATACGCAGTATTTT. Protein sequence: CASSFTFDQGTDTQYF.

CDR3 region: CASSSQARGSNSPLHF. For the CDR3, the DNA is TGTGCCAGCTCTTCACAGGCGCGGGGTTCTAATTCACCCCTCCACTTT. The chain links TRBV18 to TRBJ1-6; D is perhaps TRBD1 (5 bases). The CDR3 loop spans 16 amino acids. Germline V gene sequence: CDR1 KGHSH, CDR2 LQKENI. V was cut by 6 bases and J by 6 bases, with 18 bases left in between.

This clone was seen only a few times. The DNA of the CDR3 is TGTGCCAGCAGCACAGGACTAGCGACCAGGTACCAAGAGACCCAGTACTTC. As protein: CASSTGLATRYQETQYF. The V gene is TRBV9, the J gene TRBJ2-5; 9 bases fit TRBD2. V lost 4 bases to trimming and J lost 0 bases; unmatched junction nucleotides: 10. CDR3 size: 17 residues. Germline-derived CDR1 and CDR2 are SGDLS and YYNGEE.

The chain couples TRBV7-8 to TRBJ2-7; TRBD2 is a possible D gene (6 bases). The CDR3 length is 13 residues. Germline-derived CDR1 and CDR2 are SGHVS and FQNEAQ. Deletions cut 4 bases from V and 6 bases from J, with 13 bases between. The CDR3 DNA follows: TGTGCCAGCAGCTCCCGCCTGGAGGGCGAGCAGTACTTC. Translation gives CASSSRLEGEQYF. The full variable domain, with the rest looked up from reference TRBV7-8 and TRBJ2-7, is GAGVSQSPRYKVAKRGQDVALRCDPISGHVSLFWYQQALGQGPEFLTYFQNEAQLDKSGLPSDRFFAERPEGSVSTLKIQRTQQEDSAVYLCASSSRLEGEQYFGPGTRLTVT.

This clone was counted between two and nine times. The chain carries TRBV7-2 and TRBJ2-5; 8 bases match TRBD2. The CDR3 is made up of 15 amino acids. The ends lost 1 base at V and 5 bases at J; junction bases unmatched: 6. The germline CDR1 and CDR2 sequences are SGHTA and FQGNSA. This CDR3 reads CASSLVRGERETQYF. The CDR3 region has the DNA TGTGCCAGCAGCTTAGTGCGGGGGGAGCGGGAGACCCAGTACTTC. Full variable domain (outside the CDR3, taken from reference TRBV7-2 and TRBJ2-5): GAGVSQSPSNKVTEKGKDVELRCDPISGHTALYWYRQSLGQGLEFLIYFQGNSAPDKSGLPSDRFSAERTGGSVSTLTIQRTQQEDSAVYLCASSLVRGERETQYFGPGTRLLVL.

The rearrangement joins TRBV7-2 to TRBJ2-5, with 14 bases fitting TRBD2. Losses at the gene ends were 4 bases for V and 10 bases for J; bases not matched to a gene: 11. Germline V gives CDR1 SGHTA, CDR2 FQGNSA. The CDR3 is 16 residues long. The CDR3 coding sequence is TGTGCCAGCAGCTGGGGGACCGGGACTAGCGGGGGTCGCCAGTACTTC. This translates into CASSWGTGTSGGRQYF.

The chain carries TRBV4-3 and TRBJ2-5; D unresolved. Trimming left V 1 base short and J 2 bases short, with 5 bases between. The CDR3 is 13 amino acids. Per germline, CDR1 LGHNA and CDR2 YSLEER. Written as DNA, the CDR3 is TGCGCCAGCAGCCAAGGCGGTCAAGAGACCCAGTACTTC. Its translation is CASSQGGQETQYF.

V usage is TRBV6-5 and J usage is TRBJ1-5; no firm D call. The germline V gene encodes CDR1 MNHEY and CDR2 SVGAGI. CDR3 length: 14 amino acids. The V and J ends lost 6 bases and 5 bases respectively, with 14 bases between them. This chain's CDR3 is CASSVLGPHQPQHF. Here the CDR3 DNA reads TGTGCCAGCAGCGTACTTGGGCCCCATCAGCCCCAGCATTTT.

This clone was recorded once. The sample holds other DNA sequences that translate to the same CDR3. The chain has TRBV30 and TRBJ1-1; D gene unclear. CDR3 size: 13 residues. V lost 0 bases and J lost 1, with 6 bases in between. Per the germline V gene, CDR1 is GTSNPN and CDR2 is SVGIG (reference sequence). This CDR3 reads CAWSVAGNTEAFF. DNA of the CDR3: TGTGCCTGGAGTGTAGCGGGGAACACTGAAGCTTTCTTT.

The rearrangement links TRBV10-3 to TRBJ2-1; tentatively, D is TRBD2 (6 bases). Germline V gene sequence: CDR1 ENHRY, CDR2 SYGVKD. Deletions cut 4 bases from V and 6 bases from J, with 19 bases between. The CDR3 loop spans 16 amino acids. The CDR3 nucleotides read TGTGCCATCAGTGGGTCGGGAGTTACCCTAATCAATGAGCAGTTCTTC. Protein: CAISGSGVTLINEQFF.

This chain uses TRBV7-6 with TRBJ1-3; D might be TRBD1 (5 bases). Trimming stripped 5 bases from V and 0 bases from J, with 11 bases between. This CDR3 has 15 amino acids. Germline CDR1 reads SGHVS; CDR2 reads FNYEAQ. The CDR3 DNA reads TGTGCCAGCAGCATGACAGAAAACTCTGGAAACACCATATATTTT. Encoded protein: CASSMTENSGNTIYF.

The rearrangement uses TRBV13 and TRBJ2-1, with a tentative D call TRBD2 (7 bases). The CDR3 has 15 amino acids. CDR1 is PRHDT and CDR2 is FYEKMQ in the germline V gene (reference sequence). V lost 2 bases to trimming and J lost 4 bases, with 12 bases between them. The CDR3 spells CASSLTGGLYNEQFF. CDR3 DNA: TGTGCCAGCAGCTTAACGGGGGGCCTTTACAATGAGCAGTTCTTC.

V gene TRBV5-1 combines with J gene TRBJ2-7, with TRBD2 matching 12 bases. V gave up 4 bases and J gave up 5 bases; unmatched junction bases: 16. This CDR3 is 18 amino acids long. Germline CDR1 SGHRS, CDR2 YFSETQ. This CDR3 reads CASSPGGASGGARNEQYF. Here the CDR3 DNA reads TGCGCCAGCAGCCCTGGAGGGGCTAGCGGGGGGGCGCGGAACGAGCAGTACTTC.

This clone was counted between two and nine times. The chain links TRBV30 to TRBJ2-2, with 8 bases that match TRBD1. The trim removed 5 bases at V and 4 bases at J, leaving 6 bases unmatched. The CDR3 is 14 amino acids. Germline V lookup: CDR1 GTSNPN, CDR2 SVGIG (reference sequence). As DNA, the CDR3 is TGTGCCTGGTGCAGGGGGCTCGGCACCGGGGAGCTGTTTTTT. Protein sequence: CAWCRGLGTGELFF.

The chain uses TRBV5-1 and TRBJ2-7; 7 bases match TRBD1. Trimming cost V 0 bases and J 2 bases; bases outside gene matches: 2. CDR1 is SGHRS and CDR2 is YFSETQ in the germline V gene. This CDR3 has 14 amino acids. CDR3 in amino acids: CASSLATGTYEQYF. The DNA for the CDR3 is TGCGCCAGCAGCTTGGCGACAGGGACCTACGAGCAGTACTTC.

The table lists this clone with a few counts. The chain couples TRBV6-5 to TRBJ1-1, with D possibly matching TRBD1 (6 bases). CDR3 length: 15 amino acids. Trimming left V 0 bases short and J 6 bases short, with 14 bases between. CDR1 and CDR2 (germline): MNHEY, SVGAGI. This CDR3 reads CASSYSGGGLSEAFF. CDR3 coding DNA: TGTGCCAGCAGTTACTCGGGCGGGGGGCTATCTGAAGCTTTCTTT.

The chain carries TRBV4-3 and TRBJ1-3; 10 nucleotides match TRBD1. Trimming cost V 0 bases and J 7 bases; bases outside gene matches: 3. The CDR3 totals 15 residues. Germline V gives CDR1 LGHNA, CDR2 YSLEER. The DNA for the CDR3 is TGCGCCAGCAGCCAAGATTGGGGACAGGGGAACACCATATATTTT. Its protein product is CASSQDWGQGNTIYF.

This chain joins TRBV5-6 and TRBJ2-7, with 7 bases lining up with TRBD1. Germline V lookup: CDR1 SGHDT, CDR2 YYEEEE. J gave up 0 bases and V 4 bases, and 7 bases lay outside the gene matches. The CDR3 runs to 15 residues. The CDR3: CASSPGTEASYEQYF. Written as DNA, the CDR3 is TGTGCCAGCAGCCCCGGGACAGAAGCCTCCTACGAGCAGTACTTC.

The chain combines TRBV27 with TRBJ2-7; the match to TRBD2 covers 7 bases. The junction had 10 bases not matched to a gene; V was cut back by 6 bases and J by 5 bases. Germline assignment: CDR1 MNHEY and CDR2 SMNVEV (reference sequence). This CDR3 contains 14 residues. The CDR3 here is CASRGAGTPHEQYF. Written as DNA, the CDR3 is TGTGCCAGCAGGGGAGCGGGGACTCCCCACGAGCAGTACTTC.